The 32 T cell receptor beta chains presented below share a single source sample, sequenced in a study of shared clonotypes between healthy human individuals. Only in-frame clones appear in the TCRdb table, and some are missing; sequencing was by immunoSEQ multiplex PCR. The data contain some 900,000 clones, approximately 80% of them singletons. Sequencing used memory CD4+ T cells sorted from blood. Subset described: CD45RA-negative fraction. The source of these receptors is a man younger than 35 in good health.

The V and J genes are TRBV6-1 and TRBJ2-2, with TRBD2 matching 9 bases. Germline V CDR1 and CDR2: MNHNS, SASEGT. CDR3 size: 15 residues. Trimming cost V 6 bases and J 4 bases; bases outside gene matches: 6. The CDR3 protein is CASRGLALFTGELFF. CDR3 coding DNA: TGTGCCAGCAGAGGACTAGCGTTATTCACCGGGGAGCTGTTTTTT.

V usage is TRBV6-5 and J usage is TRBJ1-2; no clear D gene. Germline CDR1 MNHEY, CDR2 SVGAGI. The CDR3 is 13 amino acids. Deletions cut 6 bases from V and 4 bases from J, with 12 bases between. The CDR3 bases are TGTGCCAGCAGGCAAAGCATGGGCTATGGCTACACCTTC. Translated: CASRQSMGYGYTF.

The genes are TRBV6-5 and TRBJ2-7, with 7 bases lining up with TRBD2. This CDR3 region has 15 residues. J was trimmed by 0 bases and V by 5 bases; bases with no gene match: 7. Per the germline V gene, CDR1 is MNHEY and CDR2 is SVGAGI. The CDR3: CASSPVGGSSYEQYF. The CDR3 DNA reads as TGTGCCAGCAGTCCCGTGGGCGGGAGCTCCTACGAGCAGTACTTC.

The chain is built from TRBV10-3 and TRBJ1-2; possibly TRBD1 for D (5 bases). The CDR3 runs to 12 residues. CDR1 is ENHRY, CDR2 SYGVKD, per germline. Trimming stripped 10 bases from V and 6 bases from J, with 15 bases between. The CDR3 DNA reads TGTGCCACCCAATGGGGGGAGGATGGCTACACCTTC. Translated: CATQWGEDGYTF.

This clone has only one observation. The chain carries TRBV21-1 and TRBJ2-1; no check of the table's D call, TRBD2, against the DNA was made. TRBV21-1 counts as a pseudogene. CDR3 length: 18 amino acids. The CDR3 DNA sequence: TGTGCCAGCAGCAAGGGTAGCGGGAGTGAGGGGCGTTGGTGGGAGCAGTTCTTC. It translates to CASSKGSGSEGRWWEQFF.

The chain has TRBV7-6 and TRBJ2-5, with 10 nucleotides matching TRBD2. The germline CDR1 and CDR2 sequences are SGHVS and FNYEAQ. With 1 base clipped from V and 0 bases from J, the junction kept 8 bases outside the gene matches. The CDR3 runs 18 residues. The CDR3 coding sequence is TGTGCCAGCAGCTTAGTGGCTAGCGGGAGAGGGTACCAAGAGACCCAGTACTTC. Residues: CASSLVASGRGYQETQYF.

In this sample, this clone turned up once. This chain connects TRBV5-6 to TRBJ1-5, with D unresolved. Germline CDR1 reads SGHDT; CDR2 reads YYEEEE. V lost 1 base, J lost 5 bases, and 22 bases lay in between. This CDR3 contains 18 residues. CDR3 sequence reads: CASSLFLGGYPSDQPQHF. In DNA form, the CDR3 reads TGTGCCAGCAGCTTGTTTTTAGGCGGTTACCCTTCCGATCAGCCCCAGCATTTT.

The CDR3 spells CATSRAPDWYSGETQYF. The CDR3 DNA reads as TGTGCCACCAGCAGAGCCCCTGACTGGTACTCAGGAGAGACCCAGTACTTC. The chain combines TRBV15 with TRBJ2-5; no clear D. Trimming took 1 base from V and 4 from J, leaving 19 bases between them. This CDR3 comprises 17 residues. CDR1 is LNHNV, CDR2 YYDKDF, per germline (reference sequence).

The chain is built from TRBV7-9 and TRBJ1-5; possible D gene TRBD1, 5 bases. In germline, CDR1 is SEHNR, CDR2 FQNEAQ (reference sequence). Deletions cut 5 bases from V and 4 bases from J, with 9 bases between. The CDR3 spans 13 residues. CDR3 DNA: TGTGCCAGCAGCCGGGACGGTAATCAGCCCCAGCATTTT. This codes for CASSRDGNQPQHF.

The genes are TRBV9 and TRBJ2-7; D gene uncertain. The CDR3 spans 12 residues. CDR1 and CDR2 from the germline V gene are SGDLS and YYNGEE. Trimming cost V 4 bases and J 3 bases, with 8 bases left between them. CDR3 in DNA: TGTGCCAGCAGCAGTAACCACTACGAGCAGTACTTC. This sequence encodes CASSSNHYEQYF.

A note on this clone: Other nucleotide sequences in the sample specify the same CDR3. This sequence joins TRBV6-5 and TRBJ2-7, with 12 positions matching TRBD2. The CDR3 sequence is 15 residues long. Trimming at V came to 6 bases and at J to 2 bases, leaving 5 bases not matched to a gene. Germline V gene sequence: CDR1 MNHEY, CDR2 SVGAGI. CDR3 protein: CASRPLAGGTYEQYF. The CDR3 DNA reads as TGTGCCAGCAGGCCACTAGCGGGGGGAACCTACGAGCAGTACTTC.

Only a few counts were recorded for this clone. The chain uses TRBV30 and TRBJ1-1; a possible D gene is TRBD1 (5 bases). This CDR3 is 12 amino acids long. Deletions cut 6 bases from V and 10 bases from J, with 18 bases between. The germline V gene encodes CDR1 GTSNPN and CDR2 SVGIG (reference sequence). In nucleotides, the CDR3 is TGTGCCTGTAGGGGAGGGCGGCTTGGAGCTTTCTTT. Translation: CACRGGRLGAFF.

The V and J genes are TRBV30 and TRBJ2-5; no firm D call. TRBJ2-7 matches the DNA end more closely, so the J call is doubtful. Germline lookup yields CDR1 GTSNPN and CDR2 SVGIG (reference sequence). The CDR3 consists of 12 residues. The CDR3 DNA reads as TGTGCCTGGAGGGGCAAGACCTACGAGCAGTACTTC. Encoded protein: CAWRGKTYEQYF.

V gene TRBV7-2 combines with J gene TRBJ1-1; possibly TRBD1 for D (5 bases). The CDR3 extends over 14 amino acids. Per germline, CDR1 SGHTA and CDR2 FQGNSA. The germline V and J ends were trimmed by 1 base and 8 bases, with 14 bases remaining between them. The DNA for the CDR3 is TGTGCCAGCAGCTTAGTCGGGGCATCTTCAGAAGCTTTCTTT. This gives the protein CASSLVGASSEAFF. Full variable domain (outside the CDR3, taken from reference TRBV7-2 and TRBJ1-1): GAGVSQSPSNKVTEKGKDVELRCDPISGHTALYWYRQSLGQGLEFLIYFQGNSAPDKSGLPSDRFSAERTGGSVSTLTIQRTQQEDSAVYLCASSLVGASSEAFFGQGTRLTVV.

CDR3 sequence (DNA): TGTGCCAGCAGCCAATACGGGACAGGGATTGGAGAGACCCAGTACTTC. The encoded protein is CASSQYGTGIGETQYF. The V call is TRBV11-2, the J call TRBJ2-5; 9 bases match TRBD1. The CDR3 totals 16 residues. V lost 5 bases to trimming and J lost 4 bases; unmatched junction nucleotides: 11. Germline CDR1 and CDR2: SGHAT and FQNNGV.

This chain uses TRBV11-3 with TRBJ2-7; a weak D match, TRBD2 (6 bases). The CDR3 contains 12 residues. CDR1 SGHNT and CDR2 YENEEA come from the germline V gene. V lost 5 bases, J lost 7 bases, and 12 bases lay in between. The CDR3 DNA reads TGTGCCAGCAGCCGTTTGGGGGGTGAGCAGTACTTC. This encodes CASSRLGGEQYF.

This chain uses TRBV5-1 with TRBJ1-2; D is unclear. CDR1 is SGHRS, CDR2 YFSETQ, per germline. V lost 4 bases, J lost 5 bases, and 12 bases lay in between. CDR3 length: 13 amino acids. CDR3 residues: CASSPPQGYGYTF. CDR3 DNA sequence: TGCGCCAGCAGCCCCCCCCAAGGGTATGGCTACACCTTC. Looking up the rest from reference TRBV5-1 and TRBJ1-2 gives the full variable domain: KAGVTQTPRYLIKTRGQQVTLSCSPISGHRSVSWYQQTPGQGLQFLFEYFSETQRNKGNFPGRFSGRQFSNSRSEMNVSTLELGDSALYLCASSPPQGYGYTFGSGTRLTVV.

The table lists this clone with a few counts. The rearrangement links TRBV5-6 to TRBJ2-3, with TRBD1 matching over 9 bases. Trimming removed 0 bases from V and 4 bases from J; junction bases left unmatched: 6. Germline V CDR1 and CDR2: SGHDT, YYEEEE. The CDR3 length is 16 residues. DNA for the CDR3: TGTGCCAGCAGCTTGGGGACAGGGGTTTTTGCAGATACGCAGTATTTT. Translating it yields CASSLGTGVFADTQYF.

This sequence joins TRBV5-8 and TRBJ2-1; D gene unclear. This CDR3 is 15 amino acids long. Germline V CDR1 and CDR2: SGHTS, YDEGEE. The germline V and J ends were trimmed by 4 bases and 0 bases, with 11 bases remaining between them. The CDR3 loop is CASSRRVSSYNEQFF. In DNA form, the CDR3 reads TGTGCCAGCAGCAGAAGGGTGAGCTCCTACAATGAGCAGTTCTTC.

The chain couples TRBV18 to TRBJ2-7; D remains ambiguous. The V and J ends lost 5 bases and 4 bases respectively, with 12 bases between them. Germline assignment: CDR1 KGHSH and CDR2 LQKENI. This CDR3 contains 13 residues. The CDR3 DNA is TGTGCCAGCTCATCGGAGACTGGTTACGAGCAGTACTTC. Translated: CASSSETGYEQYF.

The chain has TRBV6-5 and TRBJ1-2; D gene ambiguous. The V gene lost 10 bases and the J gene lost 8 bases, with 26 bases spanning the gap. Per germline, CDR1 MNHEY and CDR2 SVGAGI. CDR3 length: 15 amino acids. The DNA for the CDR3 is TGTGCCACCCAGAGTGAGGTTAACTTAGGGTCGGGCTACACCTTC. Its translation: CATQSEVNLGSGYTF.

V is TRBV5-1 and J is TRBJ2-3, with D uncertain. The length of the CDR3 is 18 residues. V shed 3 bases and J shed 0 bases, with 20 bases lying between them. Germline lookup yields CDR1 SGHRS and CDR2 YFSETQ. The DNA of the CDR3 is TGCGCCAGCAGCTCCCCTCCGGGCCGACCTCCTAGCACAGATACGCAGTATTTT. Translating gives CASSSPPGRPPSTDTQYF.

The rearrangement joins TRBV5-6 to TRBJ2-2; 7 bases match TRBD2. Germline V gives CDR1 SGHDT, CDR2 YYEEEE. CDR3 length equals 12 residues. The ends lost 4 bases at V and 13 bases at J; junction bases unmatched: 7. The CDR3 region is CASSPGEGGLFF. CDR3 coding DNA: TGTGCCAGCAGCCCGGGGGAGGGAGGGCTGTTTTTT. Drawing the rest from reference TRBV5-6 and TRBJ2-2, the complete variable domain is DAGVTQSPTHLIKTRGQQVTLRCSPKSGHDTVSWYQQALGQGPQFIFQYYEEEERQRGNFPDRFSGHQFPNYSSELNVNALLLGDSALYLCASSPGEGGLFFGEGSRLTVL.

This rearrangement joins TRBV4-1 to TRBJ2-3; the D gene is possibly TRBD1 (5 bases). The CDR3 sequence is 17 residues long. Germline CDR1 MGHRA, CDR2 YSYEKL. The germline V and J ends were trimmed by 0 bases and 6 bases, with 19 bases remaining between them. CDR3 amino acids: CASSQDGWQGALDTQYF. DNA of the CDR3: TGCGCCAGCAGCCAAGACGGGTGGCAGGGCGCCCTTGATACGCAGTATTTT.

The chain has TRBV4-1 and TRBJ2-1; D is undetermined. Trimming cost V 4 bases and J 9 bases, with 10 bases left between them. CDR1 is MGHRA and CDR2 is YSYEKL in the germline V gene. The CDR3 is 12 amino acids. Here the CDR3 reads CASSLQWGEQFF. CDR3 nucleotide sequence: TGCGCCAGCAGCCTTCAGTGGGGTGAGCAGTTCTTC.

V and J are TRBV30 and TRBJ1-1, with TRBD1 matching over 8 bases. Germline values: CDR1 GTSNPN, CDR2 SVGIG (reference sequence). The CDR3 has 13 residues. With 5 bases clipped from V and 1 base from J, the junction kept 3 bases outside the gene matches. The CDR3 loop is CAWEQGGNTEAFF. The CDR3 nucleotides are TGTGCCTGGGAACAGGGGGGGAACACTGAAGCTTTCTTT.

The V gene is TRBV5-4, the J gene TRBJ2-7, with TRBD1 matching 10 bases. Germline V lookup: CDR1 SGHNT, CDR2 YYREEE (reference sequence). The CDR3 extends over 16 amino acids. J was trimmed by 7 bases and V by 3 bases; bases with no gene match: 13. CDR3 sequence reads: CASSSGETGGAGEQYF. CDR3 nucleotides: TGTGCCAGCAGCTCCGGCGAGACAGGGGGCGCGGGGGAGCAGTACTTC. The complete variable domain, with remaining parts taken from reference TRBV5-4 and TRBJ2-7, reads ETGVTQSPTHLIKTRGQQVTLRCSSQSGHNTVSWYQQALGQGPQFIFQYYREEENGRGNFPPRFSGLQFPNYSSELNVNALELDDSALYLCASSSGETGGAGEQYFGPGTRLTVT.

V is TRBV2 and J is TRBJ2-7; D is possibly TRBD2 (6 bases). The CDR3 runs to 14 residues. The germline V and J ends were trimmed by 2 bases and 4 bases, with 12 bases remaining between them. Germline V gives CDR1 SNHLY, CDR2 FYNNEI. The CDR3 nucleotides read TGTGCCAGCAGTGAAAGTTTGGAGGGATACGAGCAGTACTTC. Translation: CASSESLEGYEQYF.

This clone was detected many times. The CDR3 DNA sequence: TGTGCCATCAGCCCCACAGGCCCGATGGTCAAAAACATTCAGTACTTC. It translates to CAISPTGPMVKNIQYF. The V gene is TRBV10-3, the J gene TRBJ2-4; the D gene is possibly TRBD1 (5 bases). The CDR3 contains 16 residues. CDR1 ENHRY and CDR2 SYGVKD come from the germline V gene. Trimming removed 6 bases from V and 3 bases from J, with 18 bases in between.

Regarding this clone: A far larger clone is a single base away, which makes a read error likely. In the same sample, other DNA sequences code for this CDR3. The chain is built from TRBV5-1 and TRBJ2-3, with D unresolved. The V end was cut by 4 bases, the J end by 1 base, with 10 bases between. The CDR3 spans 14 residues. Per the germline V gene, CDR1 is SGHRS and CDR2 is YFSETQ. CDR3 residues: CASSPYRGTDTQYF. The DNA of the CDR3 is TGCGCCAGCAGCCCCTACCGTGGCACAGATACGCAGTATTTT.

This rearrangement joins TRBV9 to TRBJ2-5; 10 bases line up with TRBD1. The CDR3 contains 15 residues. V lost 3 bases and J lost 3; bases outside the gene matches: 5. Germline V CDR1 and CDR2: SGDLS, YYNGEE. The CDR3 protein is CASSDRDRGKETQYF. CDR3 nucleotides: TGTGCCAGCAGCGACCGGGACAGGGGTAAAGAGACCCAGTACTTC. The full variable domain, completed using reference TRBV9 and TRBJ2-5, is DSGVTQTPKHLITATGQRVTLRCSPRSGDLSVYWYQQSLDQGLQFLIQYYNGEERAKGNILERFSAQQFPDLHSELNLSSLELGDSALYFCASSDRDRGKETQYFGPGTRLLVL.

This chain links TRBV4-2 with TRBJ1-6; D is undetermined. Germline-derived CDR1 and CDR2 are LGHNA and YNFKEQ. The CDR3 has 15 residues. V lost 2 bases to trimming and J lost 5 bases, with 10 bases between them. DNA for the CDR3: TGTGCCAGCAGCCAATTGTCTGAGGATAATTCACCCCTCCACTTT. Protein: CASSQLSEDNSPLHF.